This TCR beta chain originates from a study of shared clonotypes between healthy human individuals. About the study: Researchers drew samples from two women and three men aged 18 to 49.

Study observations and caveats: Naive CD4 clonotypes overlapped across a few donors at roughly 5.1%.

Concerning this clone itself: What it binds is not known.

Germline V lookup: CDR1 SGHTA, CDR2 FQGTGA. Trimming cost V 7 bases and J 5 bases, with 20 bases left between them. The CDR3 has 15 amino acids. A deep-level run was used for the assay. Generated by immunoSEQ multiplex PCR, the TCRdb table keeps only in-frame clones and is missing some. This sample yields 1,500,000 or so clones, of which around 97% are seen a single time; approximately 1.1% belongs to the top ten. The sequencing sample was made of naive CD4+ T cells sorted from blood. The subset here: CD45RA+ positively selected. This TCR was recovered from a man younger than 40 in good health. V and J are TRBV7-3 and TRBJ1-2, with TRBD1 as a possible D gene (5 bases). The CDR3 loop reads CASTLRAGTGYGYTF. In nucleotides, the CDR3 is TGTGCCAGCACCCTAAGGGCCGGGACCGGATATGGCTACACCTTC.